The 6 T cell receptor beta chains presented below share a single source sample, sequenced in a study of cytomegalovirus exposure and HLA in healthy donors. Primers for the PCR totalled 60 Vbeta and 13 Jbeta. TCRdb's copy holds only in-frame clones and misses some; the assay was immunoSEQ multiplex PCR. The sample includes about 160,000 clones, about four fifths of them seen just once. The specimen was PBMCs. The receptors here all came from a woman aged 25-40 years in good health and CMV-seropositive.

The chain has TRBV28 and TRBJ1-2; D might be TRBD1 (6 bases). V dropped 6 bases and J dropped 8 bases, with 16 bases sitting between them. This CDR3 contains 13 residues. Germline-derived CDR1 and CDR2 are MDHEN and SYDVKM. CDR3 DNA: TGTGCCAGCAGGGAGTCCCAGGGGAGAGGCTACACCTTC. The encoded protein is CASRESQGRGYTF.

Here the CDR3 DNA reads TGTGCCAGCAGCGTAGCAGGGGGGAGTGGGGAAAAACTGTTTTTT. Its translation is CASSVAGGSGEKLFF. This chain links TRBV9 with TRBJ1-4; 7 bases align to TRBD1. This CDR3 spans 15 amino acids. Germline lookup yields CDR1 SGDLS and CDR2 YYNGEE. Losses at the gene ends were 0 bases for V and 8 bases for J; bases not matched to a gene: 7.

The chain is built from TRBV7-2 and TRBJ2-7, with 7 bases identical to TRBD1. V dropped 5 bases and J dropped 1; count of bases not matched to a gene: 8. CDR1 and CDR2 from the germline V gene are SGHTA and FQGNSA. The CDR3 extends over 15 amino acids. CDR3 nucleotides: TGTGCCAGCAGCCTTCGAGACAGGGTTTCCTACGAGCAGTACTTC. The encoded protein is CASSLRDRVSYEQYF.

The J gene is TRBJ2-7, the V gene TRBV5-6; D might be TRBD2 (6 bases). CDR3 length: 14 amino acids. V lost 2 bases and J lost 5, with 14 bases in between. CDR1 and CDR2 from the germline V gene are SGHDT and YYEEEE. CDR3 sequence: CASSFGGLFDEQYF. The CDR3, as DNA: TGTGCCAGCAGCTTTGGGGGGTTATTCGACGAGCAGTACTTC. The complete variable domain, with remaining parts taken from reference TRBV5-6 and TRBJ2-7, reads DAGVTQSPTHLIKTRGQQVTLRCSPKSGHDTVSWYQQALGQGPQFIFQYYEEEERQRGNFPDRFSGHQFPNYSSELNVNALLLGDSALYLCASSFGGLFDEQYFGPGTRLTVT.

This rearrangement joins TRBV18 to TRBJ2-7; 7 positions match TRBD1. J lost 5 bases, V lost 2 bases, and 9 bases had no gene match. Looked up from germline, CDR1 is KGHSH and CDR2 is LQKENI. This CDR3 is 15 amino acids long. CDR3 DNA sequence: TGTGCCAGCTCACCAAAGACAGGGTCAACCAACGAGCAGTACTTC. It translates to CASSPKTGSTNEQYF. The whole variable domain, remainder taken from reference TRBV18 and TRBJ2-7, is NAGVMQNPRHLVRRRGQEARLRCSPMKGHSHVYWYRQLPEEGLKFMVYLQKENIIDESGMPKERFSAEFPKEGPSILRIQQVVRGDSAAYFCASSPKTGSTNEQYFGPGTRLTVT.

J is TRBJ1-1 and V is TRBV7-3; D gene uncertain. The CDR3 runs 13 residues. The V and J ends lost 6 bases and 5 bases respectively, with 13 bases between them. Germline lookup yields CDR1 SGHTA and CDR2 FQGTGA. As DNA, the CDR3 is TGTGCCAGCAGTCGCATGCACAGTACTGAAGCTTTCTTT. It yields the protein CASSRMHSTEAFF.